This T cell receptor (beta chain) was documented in a study of blood T cells in healthy people across ages. The authors ran a second PCR of roughly 6 to 12 cycles using a sample-barcoded 5' primer and a J-beta primer mix. TCRdb processed the 5' RACE reads anew with MiXCR; each CDR3 protein has one entry. Of hundreds of thousands of distinct CDR3 sequences in the sample, 56% were seen once. Comments on this clonotype: Its target is not known.

Study-level points and caveats: Researchers said unsorted PBMCs prevented a conclusive naive versus antigen-experienced comparison. The study found TCR beta diversity correlated strongly with naive T cell percentage.

V gave up 0 bases and J gave up 4 bases; unmatched junction bases: 8. CDR3 length: 16 residues. The germline V gene encodes CDR1 MNHNY and CDR2 SVGAGI (reference sequence). The chain recombines TRBV6-6 with TRBJ2-5; 7 bases align to TRBD2. Sequenced input: blood. The receptor comes from a man aged 40-50 years in good health. The CDR3: CASSYSSGNVGETQYF. The CDR3 DNA reads as TGTGCCAGCAGTTACTCGAGCGGGAACGTCGGAGAGACCCAGTACTTC.